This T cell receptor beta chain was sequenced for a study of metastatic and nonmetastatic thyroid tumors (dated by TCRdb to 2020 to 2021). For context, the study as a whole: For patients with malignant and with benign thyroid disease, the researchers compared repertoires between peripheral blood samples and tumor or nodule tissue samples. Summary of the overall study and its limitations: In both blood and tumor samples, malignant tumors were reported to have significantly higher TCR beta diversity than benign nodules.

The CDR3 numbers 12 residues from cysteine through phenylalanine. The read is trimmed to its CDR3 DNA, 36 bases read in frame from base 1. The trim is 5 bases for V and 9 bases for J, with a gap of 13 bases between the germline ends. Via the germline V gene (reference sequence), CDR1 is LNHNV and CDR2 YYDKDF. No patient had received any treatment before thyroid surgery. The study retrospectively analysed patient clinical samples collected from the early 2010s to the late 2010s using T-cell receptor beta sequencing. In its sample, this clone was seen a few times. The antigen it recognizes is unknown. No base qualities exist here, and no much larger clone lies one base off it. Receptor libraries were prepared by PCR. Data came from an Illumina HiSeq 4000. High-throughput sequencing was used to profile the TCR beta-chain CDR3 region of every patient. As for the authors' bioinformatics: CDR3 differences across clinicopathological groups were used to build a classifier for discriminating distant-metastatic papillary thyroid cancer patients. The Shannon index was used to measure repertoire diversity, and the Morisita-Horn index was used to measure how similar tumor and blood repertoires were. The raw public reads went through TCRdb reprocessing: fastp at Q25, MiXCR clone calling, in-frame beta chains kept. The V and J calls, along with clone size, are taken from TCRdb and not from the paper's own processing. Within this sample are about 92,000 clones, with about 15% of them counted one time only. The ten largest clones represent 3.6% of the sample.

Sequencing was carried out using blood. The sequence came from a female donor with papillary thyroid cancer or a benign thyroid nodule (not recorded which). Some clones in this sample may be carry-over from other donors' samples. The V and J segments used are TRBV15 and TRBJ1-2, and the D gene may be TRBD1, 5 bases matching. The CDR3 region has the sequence CATSPYRSCYTF. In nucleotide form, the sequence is TGTGCCACCAGCCCCTACAGGTCTTGCTACACCTTC.